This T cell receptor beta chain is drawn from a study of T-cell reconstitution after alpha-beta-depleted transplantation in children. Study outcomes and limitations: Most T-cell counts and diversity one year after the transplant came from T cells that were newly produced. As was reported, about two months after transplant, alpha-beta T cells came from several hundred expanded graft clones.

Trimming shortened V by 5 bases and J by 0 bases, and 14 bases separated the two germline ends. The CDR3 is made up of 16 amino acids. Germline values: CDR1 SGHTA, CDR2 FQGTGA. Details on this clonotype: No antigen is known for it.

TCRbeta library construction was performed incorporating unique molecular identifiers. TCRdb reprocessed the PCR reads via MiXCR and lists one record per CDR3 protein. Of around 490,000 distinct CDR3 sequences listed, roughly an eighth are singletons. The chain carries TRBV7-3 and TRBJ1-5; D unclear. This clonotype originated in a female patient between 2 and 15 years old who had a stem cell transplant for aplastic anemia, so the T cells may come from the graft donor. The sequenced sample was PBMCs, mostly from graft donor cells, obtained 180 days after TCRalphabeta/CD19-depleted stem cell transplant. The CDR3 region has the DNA TGTGCCAGCAGCACCGGCCCCGTCGGTAGCAATCAGCCCCAGCATTTT. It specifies CASSTGPVGSNQPQHF.